These 5 T cell receptor beta chains were all obtained from the same sample, sequenced in a study of human T cells and chemical hapten exposure. Total RNA extraction was carried out from unfractionated whole blood. TCRdb fed the 5' RACE reads into MiXCR, producing one record per CDR3 protein. Of some 150,000 distinct CDR3 sequences listed, 3.5% to 5% are singletons. These receptors came from a female donor in good health.

This clonotype was detected only a few times. The chain couples TRBV14 to TRBJ2-7, with D maybe TRBD2 (5 bases). This CDR3 has 15 amino acids. V lost 3 bases, J lost 0 bases, and 12 bases lay in between. CDR1 and CDR2 from the germline V gene are SGHDN and FVKESK. The CDR3 loop is CASSHRTAPSYEQYF. CDR3 nucleotides: TGTGCCAGCAGCCATAGGACTGCCCCCTCCTACGAGCAGTACTTC.

This clonotype was observed many times. The rearrangement links TRBV12-3 or TRBV12-4 to TRBJ2-3, with D tentatively TRBD2 (5 bases). Trimming shortened V by 5 bases and J by 2 bases, and 11 bases separated the two germline ends. The CDR3 covers 14 residues. DNA for the CDR3: TGTGCCAGCAGTCTTACGGGGTACACAGATACGCAGTATTTT. Protein: CASSLTGYTDTQYF.

The table lists this clonotype with many counts. V is TRBV6-1 and J is TRBJ1-3; D possibly corresponds to TRBD1 (5 bases). Trimming took 3 bases from V and 0 from J, leaving 12 bases between them. The germline CDR1 and CDR2 sequences are MNHNS and SASEGT. The CDR3 runs 16 residues. The CDR3 nucleotides are TGTGCCAGCAGTGATATTGACAGAATCTCTGGAAACACCATATATTTT. Amino acid sequence: CASSDIDRISGNTIYF.

This clonotype was observed many times. V is TRBV20-1 and J is TRBJ1-6; a possible D gene is TRBD1 (6 bases). The CDR3 sequence is 14 residues long. V shed 4 bases and J shed 7 bases, with 14 bases lying between them. Looked up from germline, CDR1 is DFQATT and CDR2 is SNEGSKA (reference sequence). The CDR3 bases are TGCAGTGCTAAACCCGGGACATACAATTCACCCCTCCACTTT. This translates into CSAKPGTYNSPLHF.

This clonotype was recorded at least ten times. The gene calls are TRBV29-1 and TRBJ1-1; D is unresolved. The CDR3 covers 11 residues. From germline, CDR1 is SQVTM and CDR2 ANQGSEA. Trimming left V 6 bases short and J 0 bases short, with 5 bases between. The CDR3 sequence: CSVYMNTEAFF. Here the CDR3 DNA reads TGCAGCGTCTACATGAACACTGAAGCTTTCTTT.